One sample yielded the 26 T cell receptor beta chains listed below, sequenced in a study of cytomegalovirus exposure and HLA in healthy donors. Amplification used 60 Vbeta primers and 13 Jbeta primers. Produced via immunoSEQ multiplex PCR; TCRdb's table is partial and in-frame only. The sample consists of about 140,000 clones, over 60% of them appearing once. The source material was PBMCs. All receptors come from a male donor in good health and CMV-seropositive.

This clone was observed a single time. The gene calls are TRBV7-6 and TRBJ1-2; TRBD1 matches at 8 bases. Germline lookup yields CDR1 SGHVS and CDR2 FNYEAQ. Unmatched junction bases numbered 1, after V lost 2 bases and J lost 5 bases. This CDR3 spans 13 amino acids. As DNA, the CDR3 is TGTGCCAGCAGCTTAACAGGGGGGTATGGCTACACCTTC. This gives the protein CASSLTGGYGYTF.

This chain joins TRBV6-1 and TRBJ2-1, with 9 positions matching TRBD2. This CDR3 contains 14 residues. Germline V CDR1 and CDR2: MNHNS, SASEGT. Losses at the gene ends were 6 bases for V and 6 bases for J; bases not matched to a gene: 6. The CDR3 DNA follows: TGTGCCAGCAGCTACACTAGCGGGCCCAATGAGCAGTTCTTC. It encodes CASSYTSGPNEQFF.

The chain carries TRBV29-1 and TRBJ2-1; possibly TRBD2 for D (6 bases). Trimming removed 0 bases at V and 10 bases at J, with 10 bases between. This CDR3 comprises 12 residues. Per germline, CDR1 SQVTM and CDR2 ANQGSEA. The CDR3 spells CSVEDLAGEQFF. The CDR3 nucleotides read TGCAGCGTTGAAGATCTTGCGGGGGAGCAGTTCTTC.

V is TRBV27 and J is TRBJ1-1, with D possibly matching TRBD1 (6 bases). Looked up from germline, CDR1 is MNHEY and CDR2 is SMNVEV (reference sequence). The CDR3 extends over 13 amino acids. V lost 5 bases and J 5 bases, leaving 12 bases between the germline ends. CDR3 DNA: TGTGCCAGCAGTCTCAGGGGAGGGACTGAAGCTTTCTTT. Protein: CASSLRGGTEAFF.

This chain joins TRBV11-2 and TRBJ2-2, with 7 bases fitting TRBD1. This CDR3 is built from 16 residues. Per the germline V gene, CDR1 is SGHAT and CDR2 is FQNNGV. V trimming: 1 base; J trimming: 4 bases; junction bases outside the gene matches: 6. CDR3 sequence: CASSLVRGRGTGELFF. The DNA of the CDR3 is TGTGCCAGCAGCTTAGTGAGGGGGCGCGGCACCGGGGAGCTGTTTTTT. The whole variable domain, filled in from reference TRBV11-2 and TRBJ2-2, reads EAGVAQSPRYKIIEKRQSVAFWCNPISGHATLYWYQQILGQGPKLLIQFQNNGVVDDSQLPKDRFSAERLKGVDSTLKIQPAKLEDSAVYLCASSLVRGRGTGELFFGEGSRLTVL.

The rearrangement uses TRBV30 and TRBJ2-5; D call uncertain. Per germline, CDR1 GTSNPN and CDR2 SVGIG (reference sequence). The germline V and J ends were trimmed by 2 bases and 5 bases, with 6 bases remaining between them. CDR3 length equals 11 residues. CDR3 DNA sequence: TGTGCCTGGAGTTCGCGGGAGACCCAGTACTTC. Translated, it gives CAWSSRETQYF.

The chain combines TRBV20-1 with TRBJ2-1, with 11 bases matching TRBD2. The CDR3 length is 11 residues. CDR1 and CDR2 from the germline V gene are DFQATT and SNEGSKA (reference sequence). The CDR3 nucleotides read TGCAGCCAACTAGCGGGAGCTGAGCAGTTCTTC. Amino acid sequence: CSQLAGAEQFF.

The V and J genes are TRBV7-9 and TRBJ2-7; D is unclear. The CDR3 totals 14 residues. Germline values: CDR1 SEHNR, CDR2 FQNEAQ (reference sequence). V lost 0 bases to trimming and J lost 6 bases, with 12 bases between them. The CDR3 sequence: CASSLATSPSEQYF. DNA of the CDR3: TGTGCCAGCAGCTTAGCGACAAGCCCCAGCGAGCAGTACTTC.

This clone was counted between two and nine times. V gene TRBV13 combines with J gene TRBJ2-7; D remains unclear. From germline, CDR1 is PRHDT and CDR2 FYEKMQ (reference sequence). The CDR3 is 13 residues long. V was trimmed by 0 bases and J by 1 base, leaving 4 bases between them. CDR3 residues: CASSLGPSYEQYF. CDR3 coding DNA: TGTGCCAGCAGCTTAGGCCCTTCCTACGAGCAGTACTTC. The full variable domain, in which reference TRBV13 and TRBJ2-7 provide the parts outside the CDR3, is AAGVIQSPRHLIKEKRETATLKCYPIPRHDTVYWYQQGPGQDPQFLISFYEKMQSDKGSIPDRFSAQQFSDYHSELNMSSLELGDSALYFCASSLGPSYEQYFGPGTRLTVT.

As DNA, the CDR3 is TGCGCCAGCACTGGGGAGAATCGCTACAATGAGCAGTTCTTC. This translates into CASTGENRYNEQFF. This chain links TRBV5-1 with TRBJ2-1; a weak D match, TRBD2 (5 bases). The CDR3 spans 14 residues. The V and J ends lost 6 bases and 3 bases respectively, with 13 bases between them. Germline V lookup: CDR1 SGHRS, CDR2 YFSETQ.

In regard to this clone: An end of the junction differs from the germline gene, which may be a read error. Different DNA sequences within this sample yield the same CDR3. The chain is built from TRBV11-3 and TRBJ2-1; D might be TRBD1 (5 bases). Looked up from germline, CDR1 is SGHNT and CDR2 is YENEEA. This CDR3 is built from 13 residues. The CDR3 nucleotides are TGTGCTAGCAGCTCGATCCAGGGAAATGAGCAGTTCTTC. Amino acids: CASSSIQGNEQFF.

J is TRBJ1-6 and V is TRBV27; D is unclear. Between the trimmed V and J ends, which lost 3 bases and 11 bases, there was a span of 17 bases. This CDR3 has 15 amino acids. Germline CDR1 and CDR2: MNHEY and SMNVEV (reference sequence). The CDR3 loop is CASSFGVRNVAPLHF. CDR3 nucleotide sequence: TGTGCCAGCAGTTTCGGGGTCAGGAATGTCGCACCCCTCCACTTT.

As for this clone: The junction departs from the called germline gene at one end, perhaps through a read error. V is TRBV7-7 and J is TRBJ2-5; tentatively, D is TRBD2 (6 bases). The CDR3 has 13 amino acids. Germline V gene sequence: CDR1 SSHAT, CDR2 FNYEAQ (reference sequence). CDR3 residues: CASSPGLQETQYF. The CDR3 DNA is TGTGCTAGCAGCCCGGGACTGCAAGAGACCCAGTACTTC.

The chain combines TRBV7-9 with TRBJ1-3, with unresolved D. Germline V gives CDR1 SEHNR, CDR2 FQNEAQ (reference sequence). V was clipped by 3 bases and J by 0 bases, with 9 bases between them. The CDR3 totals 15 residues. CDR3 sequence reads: CASSFSPLSGNTIYF. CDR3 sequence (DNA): TGTGCCAGCAGCTTTTCCCCACTCTCTGGAAACACCATATATTTT.

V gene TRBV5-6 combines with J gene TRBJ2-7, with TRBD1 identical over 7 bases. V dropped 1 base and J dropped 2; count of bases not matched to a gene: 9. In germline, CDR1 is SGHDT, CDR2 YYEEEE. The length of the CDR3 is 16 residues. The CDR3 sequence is CASSLPPGQRTYEQYF. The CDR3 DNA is TGTGCCAGCAGCTTGCCTCCGGGACAGCGTACCTACGAGCAGTACTTC.

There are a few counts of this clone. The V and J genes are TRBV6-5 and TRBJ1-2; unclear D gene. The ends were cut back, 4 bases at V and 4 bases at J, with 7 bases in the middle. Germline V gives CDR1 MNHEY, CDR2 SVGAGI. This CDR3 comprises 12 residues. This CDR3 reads CASSFTGYGYTF. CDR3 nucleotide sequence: TGTGCCAGCAGTTTTACGGGCTATGGCTACACCTTC.

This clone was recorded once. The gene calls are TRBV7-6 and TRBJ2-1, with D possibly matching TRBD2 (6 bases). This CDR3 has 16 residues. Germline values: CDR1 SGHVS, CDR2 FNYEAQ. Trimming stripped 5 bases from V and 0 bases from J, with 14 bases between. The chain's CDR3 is CASSLRDSSSYNEQFF. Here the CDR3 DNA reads TGTGCCAGCAGCCTACGGGACTCGAGCTCCTACAATGAGCAGTTCTTC.

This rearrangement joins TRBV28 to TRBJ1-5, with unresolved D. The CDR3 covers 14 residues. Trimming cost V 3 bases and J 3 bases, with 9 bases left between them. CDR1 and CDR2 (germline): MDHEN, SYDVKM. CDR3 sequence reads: CASSFGQDNQPQHF. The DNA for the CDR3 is TGTGCCAGCAGTTTTGGGCAGGACAATCAGCCCCAGCATTTT.

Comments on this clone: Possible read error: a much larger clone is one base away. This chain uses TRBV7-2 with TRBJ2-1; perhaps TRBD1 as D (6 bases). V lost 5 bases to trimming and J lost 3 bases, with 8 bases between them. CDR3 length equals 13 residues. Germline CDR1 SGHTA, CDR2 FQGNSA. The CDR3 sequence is CASSLDSYNEQFF. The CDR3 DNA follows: TGTGCCAGCAGCCTGGACAGCTACAATGAGCAGTTCTTC.

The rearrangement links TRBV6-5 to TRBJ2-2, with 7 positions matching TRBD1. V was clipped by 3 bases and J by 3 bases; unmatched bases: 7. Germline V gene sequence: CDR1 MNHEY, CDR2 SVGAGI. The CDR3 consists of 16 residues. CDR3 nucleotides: TGTGCCAGCAGTTATTCAACAGGGGTGGACACCGGGGAGCTGTTTTTT. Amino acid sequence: CASSYSTGVDTGELFF.

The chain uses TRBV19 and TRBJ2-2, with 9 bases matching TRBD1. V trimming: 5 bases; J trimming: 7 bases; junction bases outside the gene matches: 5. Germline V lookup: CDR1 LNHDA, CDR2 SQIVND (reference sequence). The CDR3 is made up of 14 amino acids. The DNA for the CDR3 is TGTGCCAGTAGTCCCGGACAGGGGTTCGGGGAGCTGTTTTTT. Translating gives CASSPGQGFGELFF.

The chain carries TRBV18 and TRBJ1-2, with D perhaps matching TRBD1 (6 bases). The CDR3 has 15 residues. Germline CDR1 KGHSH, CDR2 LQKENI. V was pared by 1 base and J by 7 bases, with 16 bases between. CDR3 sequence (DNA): TGTGCCAGCTCACCACGGGCAGGGGCTGATGGTGGCTACACCTTC. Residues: CASSPRAGADGGYTF.

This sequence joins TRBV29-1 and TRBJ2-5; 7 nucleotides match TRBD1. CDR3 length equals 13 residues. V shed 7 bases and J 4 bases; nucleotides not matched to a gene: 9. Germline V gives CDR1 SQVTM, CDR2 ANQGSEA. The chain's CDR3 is CSARQGMGETQYF. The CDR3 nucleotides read TGCAGCGCCAGACAGGGTATGGGAGAGACCCAGTACTTC.

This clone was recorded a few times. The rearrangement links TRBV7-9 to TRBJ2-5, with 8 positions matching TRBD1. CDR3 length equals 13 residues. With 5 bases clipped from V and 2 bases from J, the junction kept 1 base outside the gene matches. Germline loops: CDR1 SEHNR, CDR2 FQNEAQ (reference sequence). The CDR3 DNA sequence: TGTGCCAGCAGCGGACAGGGACAAGAGACCCAGTACTTC. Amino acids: CASSGQGQETQYF.

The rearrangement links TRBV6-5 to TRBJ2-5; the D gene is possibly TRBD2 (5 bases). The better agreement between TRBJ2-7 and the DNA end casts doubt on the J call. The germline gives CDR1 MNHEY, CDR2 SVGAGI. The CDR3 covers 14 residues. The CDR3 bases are TGTGCCAGCAGCCCGGGGTGGACGGGGTACGAGCAGTACTTC. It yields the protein CASSPGWTGYEQYF.

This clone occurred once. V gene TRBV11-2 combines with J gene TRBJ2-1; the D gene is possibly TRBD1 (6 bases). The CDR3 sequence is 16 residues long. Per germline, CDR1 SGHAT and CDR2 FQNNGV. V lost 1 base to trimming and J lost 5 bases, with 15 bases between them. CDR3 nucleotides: TGTGCCAGCAGCTTAGGATGGACAGAGACTGACAATGAGCAGTTCTTC. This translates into CASSLGWTETDNEQFF.